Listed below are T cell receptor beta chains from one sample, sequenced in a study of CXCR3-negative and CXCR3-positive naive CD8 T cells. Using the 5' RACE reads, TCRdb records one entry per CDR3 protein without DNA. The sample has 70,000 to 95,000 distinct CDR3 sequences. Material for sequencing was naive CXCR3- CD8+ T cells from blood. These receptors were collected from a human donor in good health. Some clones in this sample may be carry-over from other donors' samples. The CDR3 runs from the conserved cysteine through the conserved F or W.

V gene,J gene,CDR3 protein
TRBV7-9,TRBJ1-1,CASSLALRTRNTEAFF
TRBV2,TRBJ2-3,CASSEAVVSGMDTQYF
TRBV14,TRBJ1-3,CASSQEGISGNTIYF
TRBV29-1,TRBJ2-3,CSVEDRQREYSDTQYF
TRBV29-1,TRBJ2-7,CSVLWTGDGTSGSNEQYF
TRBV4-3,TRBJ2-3,CASSQEHVRQSDTQYF
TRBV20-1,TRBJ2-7,CSARAFGQGTYEQYF
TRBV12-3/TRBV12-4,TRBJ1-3,CASSAAGTGNTIYF
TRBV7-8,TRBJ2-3,CASSLLLGGTDTQYF
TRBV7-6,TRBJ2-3,CASSLLAASTDTQYF
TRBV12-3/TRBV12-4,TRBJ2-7,CASSLYRVYEQYF
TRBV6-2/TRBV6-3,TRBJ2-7,CASSYRTEEQYF
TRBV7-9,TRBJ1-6,CASSLGDSPLHF
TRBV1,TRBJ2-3,CTSSQDQNGGQGRTDTQYF
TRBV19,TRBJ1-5,CASGSQAGWNQPQHF
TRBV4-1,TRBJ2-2,CASSYRDGTGELFF
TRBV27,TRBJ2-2,CASSLISVSGELFF
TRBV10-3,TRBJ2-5,CAIKGAGGQETQYF
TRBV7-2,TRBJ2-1,CASSFGGSNEQFF
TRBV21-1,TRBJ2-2,CASSKHSASGTNTGELFF
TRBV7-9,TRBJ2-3,CASTPRPADTQYF
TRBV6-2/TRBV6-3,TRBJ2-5,CASTLSRETQYF
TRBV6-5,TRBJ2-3,CASSYTGLAGASVDTQYF
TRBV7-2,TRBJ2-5,CAKRPFGEETQYF
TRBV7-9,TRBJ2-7,CASSSGGGSSYEQYF
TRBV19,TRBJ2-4,CASSPGTRTKNIQYF
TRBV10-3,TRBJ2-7,CAISEPRGIQTYEQYF
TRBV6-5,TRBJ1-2,CASSSTGTGGINYGYTF
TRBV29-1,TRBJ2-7,CSGSGSAPYEQSF
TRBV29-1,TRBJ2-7,CSVPGREYEQYF
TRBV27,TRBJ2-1,CASSLFRGYNEQFF
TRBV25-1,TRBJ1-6,CASSNQGLSPLHF
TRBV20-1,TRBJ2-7,CSASRQLVYEQYF
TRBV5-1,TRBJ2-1,CASSLVFTGNEQFF
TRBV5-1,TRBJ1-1,CASSLGGITEAFF
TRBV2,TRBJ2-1,CASSDRGASYNEQFF
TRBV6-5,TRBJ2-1,CASSYSVGYNEQFF
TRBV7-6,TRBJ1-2,CASSATGNDGYTF
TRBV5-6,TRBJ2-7,CASSFQGSYEQYF
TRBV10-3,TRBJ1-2,CAISEGTGANYGYTF
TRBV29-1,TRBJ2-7,CSVRGGMADYEQYF
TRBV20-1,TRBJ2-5,CSARDQNGRDLETQYF